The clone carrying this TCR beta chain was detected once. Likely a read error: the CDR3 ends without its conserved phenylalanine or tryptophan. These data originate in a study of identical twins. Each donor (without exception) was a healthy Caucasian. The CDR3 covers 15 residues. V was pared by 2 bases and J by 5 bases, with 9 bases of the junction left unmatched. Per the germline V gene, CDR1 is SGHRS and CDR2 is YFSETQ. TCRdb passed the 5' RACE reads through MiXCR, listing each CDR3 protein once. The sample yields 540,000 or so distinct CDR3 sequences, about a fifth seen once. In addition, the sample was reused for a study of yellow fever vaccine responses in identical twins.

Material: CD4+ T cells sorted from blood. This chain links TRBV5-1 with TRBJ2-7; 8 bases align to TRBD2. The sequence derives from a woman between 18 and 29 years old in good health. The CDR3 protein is CASSLGAGVYDEQYL. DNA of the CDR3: TGCGCCAGCAGCTTAGGAGCGGGAGTCTATGACGAGCAGTACTTA.